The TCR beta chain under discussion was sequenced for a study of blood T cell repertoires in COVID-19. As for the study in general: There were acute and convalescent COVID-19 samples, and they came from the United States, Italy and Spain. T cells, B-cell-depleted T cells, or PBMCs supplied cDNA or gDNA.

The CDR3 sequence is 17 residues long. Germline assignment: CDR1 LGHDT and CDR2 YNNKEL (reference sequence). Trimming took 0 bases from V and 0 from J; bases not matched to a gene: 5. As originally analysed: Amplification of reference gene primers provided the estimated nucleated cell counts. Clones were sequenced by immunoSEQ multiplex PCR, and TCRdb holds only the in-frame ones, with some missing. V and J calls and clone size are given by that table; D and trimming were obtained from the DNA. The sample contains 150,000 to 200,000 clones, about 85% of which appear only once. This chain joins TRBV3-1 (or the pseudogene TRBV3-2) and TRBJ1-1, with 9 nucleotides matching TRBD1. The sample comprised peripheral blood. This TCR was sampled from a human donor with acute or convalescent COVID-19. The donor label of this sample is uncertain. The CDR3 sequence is CASSQDRDRVVNTEAFF. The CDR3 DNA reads TGTGCCAGCAGCCAAGATCGGGACAGGGTTGTGAACACTGAAGCTTTCTTT.